The clone carrying this T cell receptor (beta chain) was seen only a few times. Its antigen remains unidentified. This sample is part of a study of T cells in Graves' hyperthyroidism and ophthalmopathy. Study-level findings and limits: From stable hyperthyroidism, ophthalmopathy was set apart by a 13 V-J model. Blood samples included most of the expanded thyroid clonotypes exceeding 0.001.

Exclusion criteria comprised uncontrolled infection, other autoimmune disease, pregnancy or lactation. Based on clinical symptoms, serum thyroxine and TRAb, thyroid ultrasound and orbital computed tomography, diagnoses were reached. Researchers amplified the TCR beta CDR3 regions from RNA transcripts. The study used the HTBI primer set for a first-round RT-PCR of the TCR CDR3. TCRdb ran MiXCR on the multiplex PCR reads and lists one entry per CDR3 protein. Seen here are roughly 260,000 distinct CDR3 sequences, 13% to 15% observed once, and the top ten hold less than 15%. Germline V gene lookup returns CDR1 MNHNS and CDR2 SASEGT. V lost 2 bases, J lost 1 base, and 9 bases lay in between. The CDR3 is 14 residues long.

The chain carries TRBV6-1 and TRBJ2-7; D uncertain. The receptor comes from a woman aged 40-49 years with Graves' hyperthyroidism that later progressed to Graves' ophthalmopathy. Source material: blood. CDR3 loop: CASSEWHPSYEQYF. The CDR3 region has the DNA TGTGCCAGCAGTGAATGGCACCCATCCTACGAGCAGTACTTC.